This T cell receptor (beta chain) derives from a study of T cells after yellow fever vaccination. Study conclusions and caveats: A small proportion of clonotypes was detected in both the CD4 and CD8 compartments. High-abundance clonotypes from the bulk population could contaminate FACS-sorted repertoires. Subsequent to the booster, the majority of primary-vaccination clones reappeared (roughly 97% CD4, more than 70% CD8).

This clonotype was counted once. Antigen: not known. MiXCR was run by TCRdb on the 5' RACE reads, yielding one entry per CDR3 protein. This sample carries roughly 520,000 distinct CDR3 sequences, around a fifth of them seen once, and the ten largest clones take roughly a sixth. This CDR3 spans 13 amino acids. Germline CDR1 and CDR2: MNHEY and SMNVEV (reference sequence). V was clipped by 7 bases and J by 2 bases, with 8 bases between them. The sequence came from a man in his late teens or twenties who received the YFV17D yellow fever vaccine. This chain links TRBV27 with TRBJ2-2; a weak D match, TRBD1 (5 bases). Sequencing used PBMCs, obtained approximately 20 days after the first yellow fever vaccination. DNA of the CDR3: TGTGCCAGCATCGGACAAAACACCGGGGAGCTGTTTTTT. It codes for CASIGQNTGELFF.